This T cell receptor beta chain was profiled in a study of tumor-infiltrating lymphocytes in primary liver carcinoma. Study outcomes and limitations: Top-250-clone fractions were significantly higher in tumors than in blood (p = 0.039). Tumor region pairs outstripped tumor-adjacent and tumor-blood pairs in overlap.

Using a constant-region primer together with ProtoScript II reverse transcriptase, TCR beta cDNA was made from around 0.55 ug of total RNA. Researchers made the TCR beta libraries by running three nested multiplex PCR rounds with slightly modified ARM-PCR. Rounds one and two of PCR, each of 9 to 11 cycles, were primed with TRBV1-TRBV30 forward primers and a C-beta reverse primer. TCRdb ran MiXCR on the multiplex PCR reads and lists one entry per CDR3 protein. In the table there are 100,000 to 150,000 distinct CDR3 sequences, roughly three fifths of which are singletons. This clonotype was counted a few times. Antigen specificity is unknown. Co-extracting RNA and DNA was done with about 20-34 mg of unsorted bulk tissue as input. The patients, who had chronic HBV infection, were treatment-naive (untreated). The CDR3 extends over 13 amino acids. The germline V gene encodes CDR1 SEHNR and CDR2 FQNEAQ (reference sequence). V lost 8 bases and J 5 bases, leaving 16 bases between the germline ends.

The TCR sequence derives from a woman in her sixties with primary liver carcinoma and hepatitis B virus infection. The specimen was liver tumor tissue from sampling region 3. Indicated subset: tumor region T3, left-lateral pole. The genes are TRBV7-9 and TRBJ2-7, with D possibly matching TRBD2 (7 bases). CDR3 nucleotides: TGTGCCAGCGGGGGGGCTCCCAGGGACGAGCAGTACTTC. Translated: CASGGAPRDEQYF.